This T cell receptor beta chain is drawn from a study of T cell repertoires in cytomegalovirus infection. Across the study: Through public TCR beta signatures, both CMV infection and matching HLA type were indicated. Study findings and constraints: Cumulated frequencies of public TCR beta families served to identify carriers of CMV plus the relevant HLA.

V was trimmed by 2 bases and J by 6 bases, leaving 10 bases between them. The CDR3 sequence is 13 residues long. Germline assignment: CDR1 SGHTA and CDR2 FQGNSA. Each CDR3 protein is one row after TCRdb ran MiXCR on the reads. The sample comprises fewer than 250,000 distinct CDR3 sequences, roughly an eighth of which are singletons, and approximately 1.6% rests with the top ten. This clonotype was observed many times. Antigen unknown. The sequence derives from a human donor in good health (CMV status not recorded). Some clones in this sample may be carry-over from other donors' samples. The V call is TRBV7-2, the J call TRBJ1-1, with D hard to call. Sequencing input: PBMCs. This CDR3 reads CASSLYTPSEAFF. The CDR3 DNA reads as TGTGCCAGCAGCTTATATACCCCATCTGAAGCTTTCTTT.